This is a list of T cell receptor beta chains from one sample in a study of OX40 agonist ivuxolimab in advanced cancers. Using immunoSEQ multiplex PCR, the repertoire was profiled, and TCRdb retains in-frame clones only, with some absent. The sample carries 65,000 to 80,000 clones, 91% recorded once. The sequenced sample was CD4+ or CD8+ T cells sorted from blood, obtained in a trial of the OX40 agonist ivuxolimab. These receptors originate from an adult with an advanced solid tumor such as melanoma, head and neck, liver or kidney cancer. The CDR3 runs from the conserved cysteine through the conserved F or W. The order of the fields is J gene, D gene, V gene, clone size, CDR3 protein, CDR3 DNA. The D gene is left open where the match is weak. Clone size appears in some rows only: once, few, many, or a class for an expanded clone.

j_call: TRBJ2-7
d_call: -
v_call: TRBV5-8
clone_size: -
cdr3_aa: CASSSRGLTLWSEQYF
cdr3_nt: TGTGCCAGCAGCTCCCGTGGCCTGACCCTTTGGAGTGAGCAGTACTTC

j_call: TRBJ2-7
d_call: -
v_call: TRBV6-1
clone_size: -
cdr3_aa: CASSGYSTYEQYF
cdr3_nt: TGTGCCAGCAGTGGATACAGCACCTACGAGCAGTACTTC

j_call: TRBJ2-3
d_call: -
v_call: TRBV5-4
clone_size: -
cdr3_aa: CASSLGGFSDTQYF
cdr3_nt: TGTGCCAGCAGCTTGGGTGGCTTTTCAGATACGCAGTATTTT

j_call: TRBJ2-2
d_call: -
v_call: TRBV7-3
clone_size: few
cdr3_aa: CASSLIGGPGELFF
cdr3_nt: TGTGCCAGCAGCTTAATTGGCGGTCCCGGGGAGCTGTTTTTT

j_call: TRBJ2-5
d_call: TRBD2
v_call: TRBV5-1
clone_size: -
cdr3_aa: CASSDSLAGEQETQYF
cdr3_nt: TGCGCCAGCAGCGACTCACTAGCGGGAGAACAAGAGACCCAGTACTTC

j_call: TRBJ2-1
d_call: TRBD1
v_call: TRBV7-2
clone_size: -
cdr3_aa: CASSRRDRVPEQFF
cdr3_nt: TGTGCCAGCAGCCGCCGGGACAGAGTTCCAGAGCAGTTCTTC

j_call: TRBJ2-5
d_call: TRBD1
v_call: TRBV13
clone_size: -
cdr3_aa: CASSLQGARETQYF
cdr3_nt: TGTGCCAGCAGCTTGCAGGGGGCGAGAGAGACCCAGTACTTC

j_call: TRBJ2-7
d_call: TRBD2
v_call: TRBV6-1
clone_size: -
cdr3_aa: CASIPNTGLGFEQYF
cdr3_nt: TGTGCCAGCATACCGAATACGGGACTAGGGTTCGAGCAGTACTTC

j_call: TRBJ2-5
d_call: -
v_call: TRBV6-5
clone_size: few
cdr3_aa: CASSYNRGNQETQYF
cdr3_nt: TGTGCCAGCAGTTACAACAGAGGGAACCAAGAGACCCAGTACTTC

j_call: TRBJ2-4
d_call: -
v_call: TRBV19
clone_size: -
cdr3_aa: CASSIYGPLAKNIQYF
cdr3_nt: TGTGCCAGTAGTATTTACGGCCCGTTAGCCAAAAACATTCAGTACTTC

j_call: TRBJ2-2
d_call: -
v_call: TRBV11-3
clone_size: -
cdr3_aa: CASSLVGRERDTGELFF
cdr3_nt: TGTGCCAGCAGCTTAGTGGGACGGGAAAGGGACACCGGGGAGCTGTTTTTT

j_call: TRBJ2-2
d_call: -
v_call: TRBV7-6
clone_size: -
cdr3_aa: CASSGTLTGELFF
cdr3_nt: TGTGCCAGCAGCGGAACCCTGACCGGGGAGCTGTTTTTT

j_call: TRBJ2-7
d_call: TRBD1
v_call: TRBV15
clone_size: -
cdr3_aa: CATSREFGTGYEQYF
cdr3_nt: TGTGCCACCAGCAGAGAATTCGGGACAGGGTACGAGCAGTACTTC

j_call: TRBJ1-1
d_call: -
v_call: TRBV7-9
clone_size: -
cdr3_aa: CASSFFGTEAFF
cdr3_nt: TGTGCCAGCAGCTTTTTCGGCACTGAAGCTTTCTTT

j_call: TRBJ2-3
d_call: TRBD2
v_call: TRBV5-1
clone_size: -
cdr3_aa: CASSLVQAGAPDTQYF
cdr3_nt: TGCGCCAGCAGCTTGGTTCAAGCGGGAGCCCCAGATACGCAGTATTTT

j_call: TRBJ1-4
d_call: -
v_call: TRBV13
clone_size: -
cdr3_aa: CASSLRAAVEKLFF
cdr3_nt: TGTGCCAGCAGCTTACGGGCAGCCGTTGAAAAACTGTTTTTT

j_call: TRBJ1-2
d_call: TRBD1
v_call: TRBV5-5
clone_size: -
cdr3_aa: CASSLGGQGRNYGYTF
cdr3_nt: TGTGCCAGCAGCTTGGGGGGACAGGGCCGGAACTATGGCTACACCTTC

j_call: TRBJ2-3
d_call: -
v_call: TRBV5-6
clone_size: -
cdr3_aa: CASSLGTVTDTQYF
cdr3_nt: TGTGCCAGCAGCTTGGGGACAGTCACAGATACGCAGTATTTT

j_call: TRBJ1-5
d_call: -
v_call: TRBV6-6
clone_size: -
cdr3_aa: CASNTGYGSNQPQHF
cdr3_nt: TGTGCCAGCAACACTGGGTATGGTAGCAATCAGCCCCAGCATTTT

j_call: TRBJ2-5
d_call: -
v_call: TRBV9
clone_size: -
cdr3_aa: CASSEGSWETQYF
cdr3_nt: TGTGCCAGCAGCGAAGGGAGTTGGGAGACCCAGTACTTC

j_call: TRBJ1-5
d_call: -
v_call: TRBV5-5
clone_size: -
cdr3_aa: CASSLTEYSNQPQHF
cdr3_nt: TGTGCCAGCAGCTTGACCGAATATAGCAATCAGCCCCAGCATTTT

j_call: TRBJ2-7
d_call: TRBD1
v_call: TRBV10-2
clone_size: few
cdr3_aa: CASRDPGTGLDEQYF
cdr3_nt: TGCGCCAGCAGGGACCCCGGGACAGGCCTAGACGAGCAGTACTTC

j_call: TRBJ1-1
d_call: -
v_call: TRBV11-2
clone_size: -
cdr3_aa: CASSFQSDTEAFF
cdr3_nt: TGTGCCAGCAGCTTCCAAAGTGACACTGAAGCTTTCTTT

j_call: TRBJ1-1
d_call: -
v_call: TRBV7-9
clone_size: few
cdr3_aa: CASSYGQPNTEAFF
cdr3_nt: TGTGCCAGCAGCTACGGGCAGCCGAACACTGAAGCTTTCTTT

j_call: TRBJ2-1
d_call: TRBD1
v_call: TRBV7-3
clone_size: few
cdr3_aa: CASSFKDRPYNEQFF
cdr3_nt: TGTGCCAGCAGCTTTAAGGACAGGCCCTACAATGAGCAGTTCTTC

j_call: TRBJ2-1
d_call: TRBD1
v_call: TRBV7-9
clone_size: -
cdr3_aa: CASSLSQGAIYNEQFF
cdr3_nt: TGTGCCAGCAGCTTATCACAGGGGGCGATCTACAATGAGCAGTTCTTC

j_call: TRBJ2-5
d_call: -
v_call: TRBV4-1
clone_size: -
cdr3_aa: CASSLRVQETQYF
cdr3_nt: TGCGCCAGCAGCCTCAGGGTTCAAGAGACCCAGTACTTC

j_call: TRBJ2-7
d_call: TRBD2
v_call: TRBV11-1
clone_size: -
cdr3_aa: CASSWTSGTYEQYF
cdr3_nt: TGTGCCAGCAGCTGGACTAGCGGGACCTACGAGCAGTACTTC

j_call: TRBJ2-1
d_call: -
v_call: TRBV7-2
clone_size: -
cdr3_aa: CASSLDYPYNEQFF
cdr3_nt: TGTGCCAGCAGCCTGGACTACCCATACAATGAGCAGTTCTTC

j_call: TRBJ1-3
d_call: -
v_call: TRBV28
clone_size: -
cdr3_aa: CASRLSSGNTIYF
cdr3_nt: TGTGCCAGCAGATTAAGTTCTGGAAACACCATATATTTT

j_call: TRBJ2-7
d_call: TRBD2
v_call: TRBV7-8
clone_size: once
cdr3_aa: CASSLTRGLAGAEQYF
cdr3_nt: TGTGCCAGCAGCTTAACCCGTGGACTAGCGGGAGCCGAGCAGTACTTC

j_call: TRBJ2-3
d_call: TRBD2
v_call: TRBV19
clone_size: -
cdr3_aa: CASQREARDTQYF
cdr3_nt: TGTGCCAGTCAGCGGGAGGCTCGGGATACGCAGTATTTT

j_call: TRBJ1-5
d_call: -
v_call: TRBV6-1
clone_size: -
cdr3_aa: CASRQWGVPQHF
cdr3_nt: TGTGCCAGCAGACAGTGGGGCGTGCCCCAGCATTTT

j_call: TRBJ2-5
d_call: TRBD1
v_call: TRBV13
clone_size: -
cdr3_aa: CASSLDRGSETQYF
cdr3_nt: TGTGCCAGCAGCTTAGACAGGGGGTCAGAGACCCAGTACTTC